Listed here are 5 T cell receptor beta chains from one sample, sequenced in a study of human T cells and chemical hapten exposure. Time point: patch test 1, 2 weeks after DPC sensitization. Specified treatment: therapeutic diphenylcyclopropenone sensitization with weekly scalp DPC. TCRdb fed the RACE reads into MiXCR, producing one record per CDR3 protein. Of fewer than 100,000 distinct CDR3 sequences in the sample, over 9.5% were seen once. The sequenced sample was whole blood, obtained in connection with sensitization to the hapten diphenylcyclopropenone (DPC). The receptors stem from an older woman with alopecia areata. Some clones in this sample may be carry-over from other donors' samples.

This sequence joins TRBV20-1 and TRBJ1-6, with 8 nucleotides matching TRBD1. CDR1 and CDR2 (germline): DFQATT, SNEGSKA (reference sequence). The CDR3 spans 15 residues. V dropped 4 bases and J dropped 8; count of bases not matched to a gene: 10. The CDR3 sequence: CSATKQGVGDSPLHF. The DNA of the CDR3 is TGCAGTGCTACCAAACAGGGGGTGGGCGATTCACCCCTCCACTTT.

With regard to this clonotype: One end of the junction does not line up with germline, which may come from a read error. V usage is TRBV7-7 and J usage is TRBJ2-3, with D hard to call. The CDR3 consists of 13 residues. The germline V gene encodes CDR1 SSHAT and CDR2 FNYEAQ (reference sequence). CDR3 nucleotides: TGTGCTAGCAGCTCATCTAGCACAGATACGCAGTATTTT. Amino acid sequence: CASSSSSTDTQYF.

V and J are TRBV7-9 and TRBJ1-2; D is undetermined. The V and J ends lost 2 bases and 4 bases respectively, with 11 bases between them. The CDR3 sequence is 14 residues long. The germline CDR1 and CDR2 sequences are SEHNR and FQNEAQ (reference sequence). The CDR3 DNA sequence: TGTGCCAGCAGCTTACCCGCAGCCCCCTATGGCTACACCTTC. Amino acid sequence: CASSLPAAPYGYTF. Complete variable domain (other parts from reference TRBV7-9 and TRBJ1-2): DTGVSQNPRHKITKRGQNVTFRCDPISEHNRLYWYRQTLGQGPEFLTYFQNEAQLEKSRLLSDRFSAERPKGSFSTLEIQRTEQGDSAMYLCASSLPAAPYGYTFGSGTRLTVV.

This clonotype was seen many times. The chain couples TRBV7-2 to TRBJ1-4; the D gene is possibly TRBD1 (5 bases). CDR1 and CDR2 (germline): SGHTA, FQGNSA. Trimming shortened V by 11 bases and J by 7 bases, and 14 bases separated the two germline ends. The CDR3 consists of 12 residues. The CDR3 reads CAGQNRGEKLFF. DNA of the CDR3: TGTGCCGGACAAAACCGGGGTGAAAAACTGTTTTTT.

This clonotype was counted between two and nine times. The chain is built from TRBV3-1 and TRBJ1-1, with unresolved D. V lost 1 base and J 5 bases, leaving 8 bases between the germline ends. CDR3 size: 13 residues. Per the germline V gene, CDR1 is LGHDT and CDR2 is YNNKEL (reference sequence). The CDR3 DNA reads as TGTGCCAGCAGCCAAGGAGACGGGACTGAAGCTTTCTTT. This translates into CASSQGDGTEAFF.